One and the same sample provided the 21 T cell receptor beta chains below, sequenced in a study of blood T cell repertoires in COVID-19. Measured with immunoSEQ multiplex PCR; TCRdb has only the in-frame clones, and not every one. The sample consists of about 240,000 clones, more than 75% of them appearing once. The sample taken for sequencing was PBMCs or T cells enriched from blood (not recorded which). These receptors were taken from a woman aged 40 to 49 with acute COVID-19.

There are a few counts of this clone. V gene TRBV19 combines with J gene TRBJ2-7; 8 bases are a match to TRBD1. CDR1 LNHDA and CDR2 SQIVND come from the germline V gene (reference sequence). Trimming removed 6 bases from V and 0 bases from J; junction bases left unmatched: 7. CDR3 length: 15 residues. The CDR3 sequence: CASRPGQAASYEQYF. The DNA for the CDR3 is TGTGCCAGTAGGCCGGGACAGGCCGCCTCCTACGAGCAGTACTTC.

The chain has TRBV24-1 and TRBJ2-5; 11 positions agree with TRBD1. Germline lookup yields CDR1 KGHDR and CDR2 SFDVKD. This CDR3 is 14 amino acids long. Trimming removed 4 bases from V and 10 bases from J; junction bases left unmatched: 7. The CDR3 sequence is CATSDNRDRGYQYF. The CDR3 bases are TGTGCCACCAGTGACAACCGGGACAGGGGGTACCAGTACTTC.

This rearrangement joins TRBV19 to TRBJ2-7, with D tentatively TRBD2 (6 bases). Trimming removed 5 bases at V and 2 bases at J, with 13 bases between. Germline loops: CDR1 LNHDA, CDR2 SQIVND (reference sequence). CDR3 length: 14 amino acids. The chain's CDR3 is CASSPGGIPYEQYF. CDR3 coding DNA: TGTGCCAGTAGTCCTGGGGGGATTCCCTACGAGCAGTACTTC.

The chain has TRBV14 and TRBJ1-4; no clear D gene. The CDR3 length is 18 residues. From germline, CDR1 is SGHDN and CDR2 FVKESK. V was trimmed by 0 bases and J by 0 bases, leaving 14 bases between them. The CDR3 sequence: CASSQDWAPHATNEKLFF. For the CDR3, the DNA is TGTGCCAGCAGCCAAGATTGGGCACCGCACGCAACTAATGAAAAACTGTTTTTT.

The chain recombines TRBV14 with TRBJ1-5; 12 nucleotides match TRBD1. CDR1 SGHDN and CDR2 FVKESK come from the germline V gene. Trimming at V came to 10 bases and at J to 0 bases, leaving 7 bases not matched to a gene. CDR3 size: 16 residues. CDR3 coding DNA: TGTGCCAAGGGGACAGGGGGCGACTATAGCAATCAGCCCCAGCATTTT. This gives the protein CAKGTGGDYSNQPQHF.

This rearrangement joins TRBV29-1 to TRBJ1-5, with 7 bases aligning to TRBD1. The CDR3 is made up of 13 amino acids. Germline V CDR1 and CDR2: SQVTM, ANQGSEA. Trimming removed 6 bases from V and 4 bases from J; junction bases left unmatched: 6. This CDR3 is CSVARDRNQPQHF. CDR3 nucleotide sequence: TGCAGCGTCGCCAGGGACAGAAATCAGCCCCAGCATTTT.

V usage is TRBV7-9 and J usage is TRBJ2-7; TRBD1 is a possible D gene (6 bases). V gave up 2 bases and J gave up 2 bases, with 19 bases separating them. Germline CDR1 is SEHNR and CDR2 is FQNEAQ (reference sequence). This CDR3 comprises 17 residues. The CDR3 region is CASSLIPGTMGAYEQYF. The CDR3 nucleotides are TGTGCCAGCAGCTTAATACCGGGGACAATGGGAGCCTACGAGCAGTACTTC. Supplemented by reference TRBV7-9 and TRBJ2-7, the full variable domain reads DTGVSQNPRHKITKRGQNVTFRCDPISEHNRLYWYRQTLGQGPEFLTYFQNEAQLEKSRLLSDRFSAERPKGSFSTLEIQRTEQGDSAMYLCASSLIPGTMGAYEQYFGPGTRLTVT.

V gene TRBV21-1 combines with J gene TRBJ2-1; the table calls TRBD2, which could not be checked here. TRBV21-1 is given as a pseudogene. The CDR3 consists of 16 residues. The CDR3 coding sequence is TGTGCCAGCAGCAAAGCGCGGAGGACTTCCTACAATGAGCAGTTCTTC. It yields the protein CASSKARRTSYNEQFF.

This sequence joins TRBV5-4 and TRBJ2-3, with a possible D match to TRBD1 (6 bases). The V end lost 2 bases, the J end lost 5 bases, and 18 bases lay between the germline ends. CDR3 length: 16 residues. Germline CDR1 is SGHNT and CDR2 is YYREEE (reference sequence). CDR3 in DNA: TGTGCCAGCAGCTTTCGTAGGCGAACAGGGCGAGATACGCAGTATTTT. Translation gives CASSFRRRTGRDTQYF.

The rearrangement uses TRBV28 and TRBJ1-4, with TRBD1 identical over 7 bases. Germline V gene lookup returns CDR1 MDHEN and CDR2 SYDVKM. The CDR3 contains 15 residues. The V segment lost 4 bases and the J segment 8 bases; nucleotides outside the gene matches: 10. The CDR3 region has the DNA TGTGCCAGCAGTTCAAACAGGGGCGCACCGGAAAAACTGTTTTTT. It yields the protein CASSSNRGAPEKLFF.

The chain joins TRBV5-1 to TRBJ2-1; D is unresolved. The CDR3 consists of 16 residues. Germline assignment: CDR1 SGHRS and CDR2 YFSETQ. With 0 bases removed from V and 1 base from J, the gap between germline ends came to 11 bases. CDR3 residues: CASSLGVVSSYNEQFF. The CDR3, as DNA: TGCGCCAGCAGCTTGGGCGTCGTCTCGTCCTACAATGAGCAGTTCTTC.

The V call is TRBV7-9, the J call TRBJ2-2; maybe TRBD2 (5 bases). Trimming removed 1 base at V and 7 bases at J, with 10 bases between. This CDR3 contains 14 residues. Germline V gene lookup returns CDR1 SEHNR and CDR2 FQNEAQ (reference sequence). The CDR3 nucleotides are TGTGCCAGCAGCTTAGGGGAGTCCGGCGGGGAGCTGTTTTTT. It encodes CASSLGESGGELFF.

The chain uses TRBV7-2 and TRBJ1-2, with D maybe TRBD1 (5 bases). CDR3 length: 14 residues. V was clipped by 7 bases and J by 8 bases, with 20 bases between them. Germline assignment: CDR1 SGHTA and CDR2 FQGNSA. The CDR3 bases are TGTGCCAGCAACCCGGGGGTGCGGCTTAGCGGCTACACCTTC. It encodes CASNPGVRLSGYTF.

The V gene is TRBV11-3, the J gene TRBJ2-1, with D hard to call. Trimming cost V 0 bases and J 4 bases, with 13 bases left between them. The CDR3 loop spans 16 amino acids. Germline lookup yields CDR1 SGHNT and CDR2 YENEEA. The CDR3 coding sequence is TGTGCCAGCAGCTTAGATCTCGAGGCGGCTTACAATGAGCAGTTCTTC. It yields the protein CASSLDLEAAYNEQFF.

The chain is built from TRBV5-1 and TRBJ1-2; D not certain. The CDR3 consists of 13 residues. V was pared by 0 bases and J by 6 bases, with 9 bases between. Germline V gives CDR1 SGHRS, CDR2 YFSETQ. CDR3 nucleotides: TGCGCCAGCAGCTTGGAGCAGGATGATGGCTACACCTTC. Translating it yields CASSLEQDDGYTF. Drawing the rest from reference TRBV5-1 and TRBJ1-2, the complete variable domain is KAGVTQTPRYLIKTRGQQVTLSCSPISGHRSVSWYQQTPGQGLQFLFEYFSETQRNKGNFPGRFSGRQFSNSRSEMNVSTLELGDSALYLCASSLEQDDGYTFGSGTRLTVV.

The chain joins TRBV6-5 to TRBJ1-6, with a tentative D call TRBD1 (6 bases). Germline loops: CDR1 MNHEY, CDR2 SVGAGI. There are 14 residues in the CDR3. V dropped 8 bases and J dropped 9 bases, with 17 bases sitting between them. CDR3 residues: CASGSTGNSSPLHF. In DNA, the CDR3 is TGTGCCAGCGGCTCTACAGGGAATAGTTCACCCCTCCACTTT.

The rearrangement joins TRBV4-2 to TRBJ1-5; no reliable D call. V dropped 0 bases and J dropped 11 bases, with 14 bases sitting between them. CDR1 is LGHNA, CDR2 YNFKEQ, per germline. The CDR3 has 14 residues. Here the CDR3 reads CASSQDFLISAQHF. The CDR3 DNA is TGTGCCAGCAGCCAAGATTTCCTAATCAGCGCCCAGCATTTT.

The chain joins TRBV3-1 (or the pseudogene TRBV3-2) to TRBJ1-2; D remains unclear. Germline CDR1 LGHDT, CDR2 YNNKEL (reference sequence). The CDR3 length is 12 residues. With 1 base removed from V and 7 bases from J, the gap between germline ends came to 7 bases. CDR3 in DNA: TGTGCCAGCAGCCAAGTCGGTAGTGGCTACACCTTC. Amino acids: CASSQVGSGYTF.

The rearrangement links TRBV6-2 or TRBV6-3 to TRBJ2-5; D might be TRBD1 (5 bases). This CDR3 is built from 15 residues. Trimming removed 2 bases at V and 3 bases at J, with 13 bases between. The V gene's germline CDR1 is MNHEY and CDR2 SVGEGT. The CDR3 DNA reads TGTGCCAGCAGTTACGGGGCAGGGTCAAAAGAGACCCAGTACTTC. It is translated as CASSYGAGSKETQYF.

The CDR3 coding sequence is TGTGCCAGCAGCCGCCAGATCCACAATCAGCCCCAGCATTTT. Protein sequence: CASSRQIHNQPQHF. The V gene is TRBV5-5, the J gene TRBJ1-5; D is ambiguous. The CDR3 sequence is 14 residues long. Trimming took off 4 bases at V and 3 bases at J, with 11 bases between the two ends. The germline gives CDR1 SGHKS, CDR2 YYEKEE (reference sequence).

This chain uses TRBV3-1 (or the pseudogene TRBV3-2) with TRBJ1-2, with 11 bases identical to TRBD1. CDR1 and CDR2 from the germline V gene are LGHDT and YNNKEL (reference sequence). CDR3 length: 15 amino acids. J was trimmed by 7 bases and V by 2 bases; bases with no gene match: 6. Here the CDR3 DNA reads TGTGCCAGCAGCCAATCGGACAGGGGGCGTTTTGGCTACACCTTC. It codes for CASSQSDRGRFGYTF.